The sequence of this TCR beta chain was determined in a study of CXCR3-negative and CXCR3-positive naive CD8 T cells (dated by TCRdb to the late 2010s). Some background on the complete study: In total, roughly 150 million TRB reads were obtained, or roughly 1.5 +/- 0.3 million reads per library. Data from 11 donors, pooled across two independent experiments, went into the diversity and physicochemical repertoire analyses. Naive subsets from several donors and memory cells from 3 donors were included in the TRBV-TRBJ cluster analysis.

Sequenced on a NextSeq 550. The Human TCR Profiling Kit (MiLaboratory) was used to make UMI-labeled 5' RACE TRB cDNA libraries. cDNA synthesis used the entire amount of extracted RNA, and PCR amplification then used the entire amount of cDNA produced. The libraries were made side by side, with each library going through the same number of PCR cycles. As for how the authors treated the data: With a minimum of two reads required per UMI, MIGEC and MiXCR pulled out about 52,000 +/- 9,100 unique UMI-labeled TRB cDNA molecules from each library. Each library averaged roughly 36,000 +/- 9,600 functional in-frame TRB CDR3 nucleotide clonotypes without stop codons. After each sample was downsampled to 5000 UMI-labeled TRB molecules, VDJtools was used to calculate diversity metrics such as normalized Shannon-Wiener and Chao1. VDJtools was used to calculate clonotype-size-weighted physicochemical properties of the central five CDR3 residues, namely interaction energy, strength, volume and Kidera factor 4. The reads underwent TCRdb reprocessing, giving one record for each CDR3 protein sequence and no DNA. These V and J calls derive from TCRdb rather than the authors' analysis. The sample's clone listing holds around 63,000 distinct CDR3 sequences. 4% to 5.5% of the sample lies in the top ten.

General study outcomes and caveats: Both naive subsets had comparably high repertoire diversity, while memory CD8+ T cells had much lower repertoire diversity. Because surface CD5, which is linked to self-reactivity in mice, was comparable between the naive subsets, TCR interaction strength was also inferred from the physicochemical properties of TRB CDR3s. TRB CDR3s from CXCR3-positive naive cells showed higher hydrophobicity (lower Kidera factor 4), lower energy, and higher strength and volume indices than CXCR3-negative naive cells. Freshly isolated PBMCs were used for most assays because CXCR3 expression went down partially after cryopreservation. TRBV-TRBJ usage was similar between naive CXCR3-negative and CXCR3-positive cells from the same donor, while memory cells showed distinct patterns.

Turning to this clonotype: What antigen it recognizes has not been identified.

The CDR3 measures 12 amino acids from cysteine to phenylalanine. The DNA is not on file. The germline V gene (reference sequence) yields SEHNR for CDR1 and FQNEAQ for CDR2. For every CD8+ T cell subset, around 300,000 cells were flow-sorted straight into RLT lysis buffer, and each subset was sorted in triplicate. Naive CD8+ T cells were defined stringently as CD45RO-CCR7+CD27+CD95- to exclude memory contaminants. Using standard density gradient centrifugation, peripheral blood mononuclear cells were isolated from buffy coats. A FACSAria III was used to flow-sort naive CXCR3-negative and CXCR3-positive CD8+ T cells. An RNeasy Mini Kit was used to extract total RNA from the sorted cells.

The receptor's source is a human donor in good health. Some clones in this sample may be carry-over from other donors' samples. The sequencing sample was made of naive CXCR3+ CD8+ T cells from blood. What the cell subset or site label conveys for this sample: CD45RO-CCR7+CD27+CD95- naive CD8+ T cells expressing CXCR3 (TNR3+). The chain employs TRBV7-9 and TRBJ2-5; TCRdb's D call of TRBD2 is untestable without DNA. The CDR3 reads as follows: CASGTQQETQYF.